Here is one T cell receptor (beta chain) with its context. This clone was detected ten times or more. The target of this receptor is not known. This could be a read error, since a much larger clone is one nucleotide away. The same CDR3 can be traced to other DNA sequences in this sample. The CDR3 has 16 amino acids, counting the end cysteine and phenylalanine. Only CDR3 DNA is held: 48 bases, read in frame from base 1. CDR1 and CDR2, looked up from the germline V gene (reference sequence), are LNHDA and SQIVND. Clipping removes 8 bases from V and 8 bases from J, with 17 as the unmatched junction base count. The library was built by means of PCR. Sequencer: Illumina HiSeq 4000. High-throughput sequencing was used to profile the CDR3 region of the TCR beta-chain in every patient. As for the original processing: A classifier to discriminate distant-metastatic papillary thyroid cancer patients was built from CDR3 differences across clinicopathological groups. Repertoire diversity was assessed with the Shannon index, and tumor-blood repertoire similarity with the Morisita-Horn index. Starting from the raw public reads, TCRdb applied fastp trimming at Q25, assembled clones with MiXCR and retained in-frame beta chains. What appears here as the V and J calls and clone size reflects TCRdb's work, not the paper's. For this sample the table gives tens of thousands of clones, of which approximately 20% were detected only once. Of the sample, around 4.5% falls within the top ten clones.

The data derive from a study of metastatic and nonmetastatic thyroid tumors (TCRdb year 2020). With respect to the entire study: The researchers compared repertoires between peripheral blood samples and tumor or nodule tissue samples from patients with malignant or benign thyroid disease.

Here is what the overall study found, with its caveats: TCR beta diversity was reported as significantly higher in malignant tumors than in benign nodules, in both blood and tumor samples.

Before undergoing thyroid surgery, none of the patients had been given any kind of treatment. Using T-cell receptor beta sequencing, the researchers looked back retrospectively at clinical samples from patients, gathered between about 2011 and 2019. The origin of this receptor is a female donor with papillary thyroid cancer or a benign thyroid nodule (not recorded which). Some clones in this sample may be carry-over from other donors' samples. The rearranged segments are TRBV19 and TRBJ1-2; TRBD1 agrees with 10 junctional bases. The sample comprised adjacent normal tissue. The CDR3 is CASHSKPGQGFWGYTF. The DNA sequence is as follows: TGTGCCAGTCACTCCAAGCCGGGACAGGGGTTTTGGGGCTACACCTTC. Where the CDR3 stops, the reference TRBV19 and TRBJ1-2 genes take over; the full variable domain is DGGITQSPKYLFRKEGQNVTLSCEQNLNHDAMYWYRQDPGQGLRLIYYSQIVNDFQKGDIAEGYSVSREKKESFPLTVTSAQKNPTAFYLCASHSKPGQGFWGYTFGSGTRLTVV.